This entry lists 17 T cell receptor beta chains sequenced from one sample in a study of cytomegalovirus exposure and HLA in healthy donors. The PCR used 60 Vbeta and 13 Jbeta primers. Sequencing used immunoSEQ multiplex PCR; TCRdb keeps in-frame clones, though not all of them. The profile shows more than 90,000 clones, 70% to 80% of them singletons. Sequencing was done on a sample of PBMCs. Receptors were obtained from a woman in her forties or fifties in good health and CMV-seropositive.

This clone has only one observation. V is TRBV27 and J is TRBJ1-6; D gene uncertain. The CDR3 is 14 amino acids. From germline, CDR1 is MNHEY and CDR2 SMNVEV (reference sequence). Trimming pared 3 bases from V and 6 bases from J, leaving 9 bases between. The CDR3, as DNA: TGTGCCAGCAGTTTTACATACCTTAATTCACCCCTCCACTTT. Its translation is CASSFTYLNSPLHF.

The V gene is TRBV5-1, the J gene TRBJ2-5, with 10 bases matching TRBD2. The V gene's germline CDR1 is SGHRS and CDR2 YFSETQ. The CDR3 sequence is 14 residues long. Losses at the gene ends were 2 bases for V and 5 bases for J; bases not matched to a gene: 3. This chain's CDR3 is CASSLAGGRETQYF. The CDR3 region has the DNA TGCGCCAGCAGCTTAGCGGGGGGGCGTGAGACCCAGTACTTC.

This rearrangement joins TRBV7-9 to TRBJ1-1; 7 positions agree with TRBD1. The CDR3 contains 14 residues. V gave up 5 bases and J gave up 0 bases; unmatched junction bases: 3. The germline V gene has CDR1 SEHNR and CDR2 FQNEAQ (reference sequence). The chain's CDR3 is CASSAGTVNTEAFF. The CDR3, as DNA: TGTGCCAGCAGCGCCGGGACAGTGAACACTGAAGCTTTCTTT.

The sample holds a few counts of this clone. J is TRBJ2-7 and V is TRBV29-1; the match to TRBD2 covers 13 bases. This CDR3 spans 15 amino acids. V lost 1 base and J lost 2; bases outside the gene matches: 2. CDR1 and CDR2 (germline): SQVTM, ANQGSEA. This CDR3 reads CSVEGGTSGTYEQYF. For the CDR3, the DNA is TGCAGCGTTGAAGGGGGGACTAGCGGGACCTACGAGCAGTACTTC.

CDR3 residues: CASSPSREEKLFF. The CDR3 DNA reads TGTGCCAGCTCACCATCGAGGGAGGAGAAACTGTTTTTT. The rearrangement joins TRBV18 to TRBJ1-4; D is undetermined. The CDR3 loop spans 13 amino acids. CDR1 is KGHSH, CDR2 LQKENI, per germline. Trimming left V 2 bases short and J 11 bases short, with 12 bases between.

The chain recombines TRBV6-5 with TRBJ2-1; 7 bases align to TRBD1. Per germline, CDR1 MNHEY and CDR2 SVGAGI. This CDR3 has 15 amino acids. Trimming cost V 5 bases and J 7 bases; bases outside gene matches: 11. CDR3 loop: CASSKLRQGTNEQFF. The CDR3 bases are TGTGCCAGCAGTAAGCTTAGACAGGGAACGAATGAGCAGTTCTTC.

This clone occurred a few times. The chain links TRBV7-2 to TRBJ2-7; the D is unclear. CDR3 length: 12 amino acids. The ends were cut back, 7 bases at V and 3 bases at J, with 10 bases in the middle. From germline, CDR1 is SGHTA and CDR2 FQGNSA. CDR3 sequence: CASTSTNYEQYF. The DNA for the CDR3 is TGTGCCAGCACCTCAACTAACTACGAGCAGTACTTC.

This clone was detected only once. J is TRBJ2-5 and V is TRBV29-1, with D perhaps TRBD1 (6 bases). Germline CDR1 is SQVTM and CDR2 is ANQGSEA. The CDR3 is made up of 13 amino acids. The V and J ends lost 3 bases and 4 bases respectively, with 12 bases between them. The CDR3 spells CSVDNRVGETQYF. The CDR3 coding sequence is TGCAGCGTTGATAACAGGGTGGGAGAGACCCAGTACTTC.

The chain is built from TRBV5-1 and TRBJ1-4, with D possibly TRBD1 on 5 matching bases. This CDR3 is 16 amino acids long. The germline V gene has CDR1 SGHRS and CDR2 YFSETQ. V was clipped by 4 bases and J by 2 bases, with 15 bases between them. DNA of the CDR3: TGCGCCAGCAGCCCAACGGGGGGATTGACTAATGAAAAACTGTTTTTT. Translated, it gives CASSPTGGLTNEKLFF.

The CDR3 sequence: CASSPPGGLGSYEQYF. CDR3 nucleotide sequence: TGTGCCAGCTCACCACCGGGGGGTTTGGGGAGCTACGAGCAGTACTTC. This sequence joins TRBV18 and TRBJ2-7, with D possibly being TRBD2 (6 bases). The ends were cut back, 0 bases at V and 3 bases at J, with 15 bases in the middle. Per the germline V gene, CDR1 is KGHSH and CDR2 is LQKENI. The CDR3 contains 16 residues.

This rearrangement joins TRBV6-5 to TRBJ1-2; TRBD1 is a possible D gene (6 bases). The CDR3 runs to 14 residues. V was trimmed by 6 bases and J by 2 bases, leaving 13 bases between them. Germline lookup yields CDR1 MNHEY and CDR2 SVGAGI. The CDR3 loop reads CASRSRTVNYGYTF. As DNA, the CDR3 is TGTGCCAGCAGGTCTAGGACAGTAAACTATGGCTACACCTTC.

The rearrangement links TRBV11-2 to TRBJ1-2; 10 bases agree with TRBD1. With 2 bases clipped from V and 8 bases from J, the junction kept 11 bases outside the gene matches. The CDR3 has 16 residues. Germline V lookup: CDR1 SGHAT, CDR2 FQNNGV. The DNA for the CDR3 is TGTGCCAGCAGCTTACTAATAGCCGACAGGGGGCCCGGCTACACCTTC. This codes for CASSLLIADRGPGYTF.

The chain uses TRBV29-1 and TRBJ1-2; TRBD1 matches 7 bases. This CDR3 contains 12 residues. Germline values: CDR1 SQVTM, CDR2 ANQGSEA. The V and J ends lost 4 bases and 4 bases, in that order; junction bases with no gene match: 3. The CDR3 loop reads CSVGQGGYGYTF. DNA of the CDR3: TGCAGCGTTGGCCAGGGGGGCTATGGCTACACCTTC.

The chain combines TRBV15 with TRBJ2-3; TRBD1 aligns across 7 bases. Germline assignment: CDR1 LNHNV and CDR2 YYDKDF (reference sequence). This CDR3 region has 16 residues. The V segment lost 1 base and the J segment 2 bases; nucleotides outside the gene matches: 6. The CDR3 coding sequence is TGTGCCACCAGCAGAGTAACAGGGGACCTCACAGATACGCAGTATTTT. This encodes CATSRVTGDLTDTQYF.

The V and J genes are TRBV19 and TRBJ1-4; D gene unclear. CDR3 length equals 10 residues. Germline CDR1 LNHDA, CDR2 SQIVND (reference sequence). V lost 8 bases and J 7 bases, leaving 5 bases between the germline ends. In DNA form, the CDR3 reads TGTGCCAGTTGGGCTGAAAAACTGTTTTTT. This gives the protein CASWAEKLFF.

This rearrangement joins TRBV7-2 to TRBJ1-3; D is unresolved. V was pared by 0 bases and J by 2 bases, with 11 bases between. This CDR3 spans 16 amino acids. CDR1 and CDR2 from the germline V gene are SGHTA and FQGNSA. The CDR3 DNA is TGTGCCAGCAGCTTAGCGCAAGTGCGTGCTGGAAACACCATATATTTT. This encodes CASSLAQVRAGNTIYF.

This clone was seen a few times. The chain uses TRBV18 and TRBJ2-7; TRBD1 matches 9 bases. Germline V lookup: CDR1 KGHSH, CDR2 LQKENI. V shed 6 bases and J 5 bases; nucleotides not matched to a gene: 11. The CDR3 runs 15 residues. The CDR3 DNA follows: TGTGCCAGCTCGCAGAAGGGACAGGGTATAGACGAGCAGTACTTC. It translates to CASSQKGQGIDEQYF.